The TCR beta chain described here comes from a study of CD8 T cells in ankylosing spondylitis (dated by TCRdb to 2016 to 2017). For context, the study as a whole: The study set out to find disease-linked TCR variants by profiling T cell receptor beta repertoires in ankylosing spondylitis patients and healthy donors. The full study cohort comprised 25 ankylosing spondylitis patients and around 100 healthy donors. Samples of peripheral blood were taken, and for ankylosing spondylitis patients, synovial fluid was collected as well.

The full study reports these points: Some TCR beta motif variants had previously been reported in synovial fluid and blood of reactive arthritis patients, which suggested common disease-initiation mechanisms. A CD8+ phenotype was shown by the disease-linked clones, which were found at relatively low frequencies in peripheral blood. A TCR beta motif of several highly homologous amino acid variants appeared characteristic of blood from ankylosing spondylitis patients. The disease-linked clones were reported as significantly enriched in matched synovial fluid samples from ankylosing spondylitis patients.

From its cysteine to its phenylalanine, the CDR3 spans 15 amino acids. Kept here is only the CDR3 DNA, which spans 45 bases and is read in frame from base 1. Trimming leaves V shorter by 5 bases and J shorter by 2 bases, with the junction holding 8 bases beyond the gene matches. Data came from an Illumina HiSeq 2500. TCR beta libraries were prepared by quantitative 5'-RACE with molecular barcodes. Turning to the authors' computational methods: To identify disease-linked TCR variants, a new computational method was used, one built on a probabilistic model of VDJ rearrangement. TCRdb reran the public reads through fastp at Q25 and MiXCR, keeping productive beta chains. Entries that share a CDR3 protein sequence are merged under the most common genes and DNA. TCRdb's processing, not the study's, gives the V and J calls here. The sample table lists about 150,000 distinct CDR3 sequences, roughly 30% of them with a count of one. Of the sample, approximately 5.9% is held by the ten largest clones.

Synovial fluid samples were paired with blood samples taken from the same ankylosing spondylitis patients. This clonotype was picked up a small number of times. Its cognate antigen has yet to be identified. Base qualities are not provided; no much larger clone lies one nucleotide away. The sample comprised synovial fluid, either unsorted or a sorted T cell fraction (not recorded which). This TCR was recovered from a male donor with ankylosing spondylitis. Recombination connected TRBV12-3 or TRBV12-4 to TRBJ2-5; TRBD2 matches 7 bases in the middle. CDR3 sequence: CASSPEEGGQETQYF. The DNA sequence is as follows: TGTGCCAGCAGTCCAGAGGAGGGAGGGCAAGAGACCCAGTACTTC.